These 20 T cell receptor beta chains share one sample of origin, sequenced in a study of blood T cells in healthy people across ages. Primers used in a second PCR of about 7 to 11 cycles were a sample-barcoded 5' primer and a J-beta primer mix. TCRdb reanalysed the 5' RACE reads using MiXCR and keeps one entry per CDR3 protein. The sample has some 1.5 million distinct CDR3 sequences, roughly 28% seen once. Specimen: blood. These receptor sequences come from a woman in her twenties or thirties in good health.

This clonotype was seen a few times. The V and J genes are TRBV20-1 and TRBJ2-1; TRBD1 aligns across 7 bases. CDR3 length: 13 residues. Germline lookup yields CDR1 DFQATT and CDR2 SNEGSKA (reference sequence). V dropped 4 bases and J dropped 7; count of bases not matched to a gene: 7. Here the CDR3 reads CSANQGERNEQFF. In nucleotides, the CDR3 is TGCAGTGCTAATCAGGGGGAAAGGAATGAGCAGTTCTTC.

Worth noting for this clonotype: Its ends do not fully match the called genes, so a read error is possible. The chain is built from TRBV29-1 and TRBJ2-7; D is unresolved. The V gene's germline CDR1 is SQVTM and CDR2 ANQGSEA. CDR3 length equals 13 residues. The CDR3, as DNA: TGCAGCGTCGAAGCGCTGGACCGTTACGAGCAGTACTTC. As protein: CSVEALDRYEQYF.

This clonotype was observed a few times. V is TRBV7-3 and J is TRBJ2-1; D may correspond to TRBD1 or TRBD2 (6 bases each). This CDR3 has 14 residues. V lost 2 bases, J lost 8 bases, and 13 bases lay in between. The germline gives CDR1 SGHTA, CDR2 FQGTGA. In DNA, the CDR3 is TGTGCCAGCAGCTTAGGGGGCGCTAGCGATGAGCAGTTCTTC. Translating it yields CASSLGGASDEQFF.

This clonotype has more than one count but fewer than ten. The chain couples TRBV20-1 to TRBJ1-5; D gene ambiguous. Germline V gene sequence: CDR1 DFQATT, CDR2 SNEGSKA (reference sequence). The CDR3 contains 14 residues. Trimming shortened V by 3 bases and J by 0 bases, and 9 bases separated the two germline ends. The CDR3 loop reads CSARPGASNQPQHF. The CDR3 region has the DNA TGCAGTGCTAGGCCGGGAGCTAGCAATCAGCCCCAGCATTTT.

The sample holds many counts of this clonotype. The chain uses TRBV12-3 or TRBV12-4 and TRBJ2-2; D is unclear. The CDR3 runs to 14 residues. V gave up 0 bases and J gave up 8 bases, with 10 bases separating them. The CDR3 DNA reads TGTGCCAGCAGTTTAGCTCAGGCTAGGGGGGAGCTGTTTTTT. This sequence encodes CASSLAQARGELFF.

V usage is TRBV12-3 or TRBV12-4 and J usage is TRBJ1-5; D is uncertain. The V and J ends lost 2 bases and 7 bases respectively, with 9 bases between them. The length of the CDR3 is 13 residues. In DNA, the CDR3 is TGTGCCAGCAGTTTACTGGGTGTACAGCCCCAGCATTTT. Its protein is CASSLLGVQPQHF.

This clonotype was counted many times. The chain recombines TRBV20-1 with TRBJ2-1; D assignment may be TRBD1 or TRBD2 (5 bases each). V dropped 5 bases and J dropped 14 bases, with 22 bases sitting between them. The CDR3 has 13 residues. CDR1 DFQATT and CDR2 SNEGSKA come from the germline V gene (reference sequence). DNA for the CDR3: TGCAGTGCTGGTCCTCCGGGGCTACCTTCTGAGTTCTTC. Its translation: CSAGPPGLPSEFF.

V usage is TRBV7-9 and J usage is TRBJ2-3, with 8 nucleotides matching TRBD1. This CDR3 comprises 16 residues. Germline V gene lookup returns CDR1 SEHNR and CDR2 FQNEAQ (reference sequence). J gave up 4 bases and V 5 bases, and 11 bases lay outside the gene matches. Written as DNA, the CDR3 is TGTGCCAGCAGCCTGGATGGACAGGGAACCGCAGATACGCAGTATTTT. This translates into CASSLDGQGTADTQYF.

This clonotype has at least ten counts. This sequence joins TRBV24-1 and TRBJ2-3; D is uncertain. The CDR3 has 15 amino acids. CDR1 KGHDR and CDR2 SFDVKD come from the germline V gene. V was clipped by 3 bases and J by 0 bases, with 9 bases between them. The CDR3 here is CATSDPSASTDTQYF. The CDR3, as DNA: TGTGCCACCAGTGATCCCAGTGCCAGCACAGATACGCAGTATTTT.

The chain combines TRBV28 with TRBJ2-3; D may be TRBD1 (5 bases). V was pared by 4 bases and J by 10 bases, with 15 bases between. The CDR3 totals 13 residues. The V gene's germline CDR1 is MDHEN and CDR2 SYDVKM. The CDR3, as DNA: TGTGCCAGCAGTTCCGACTCTAGGGGTGCGCAGTATTTT. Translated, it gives CASSSDSRGAQYF.

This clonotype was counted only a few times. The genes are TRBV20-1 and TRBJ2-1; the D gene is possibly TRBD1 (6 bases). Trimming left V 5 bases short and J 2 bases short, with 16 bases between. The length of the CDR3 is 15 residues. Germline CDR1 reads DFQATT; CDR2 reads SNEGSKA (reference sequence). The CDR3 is CSAERRGGPYNEQFF. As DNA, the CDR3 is TGCAGTGCTGAAAGGAGAGGGGGACCCTACAATGAGCAGTTCTTC.

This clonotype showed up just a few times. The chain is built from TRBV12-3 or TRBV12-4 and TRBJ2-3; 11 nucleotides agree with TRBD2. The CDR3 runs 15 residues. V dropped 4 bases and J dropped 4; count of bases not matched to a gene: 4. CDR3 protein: CASSSISGGADTQYF. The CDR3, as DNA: TGTGCCAGCAGTTCCATTAGCGGGGGGGCAGATACGCAGTATTTT.

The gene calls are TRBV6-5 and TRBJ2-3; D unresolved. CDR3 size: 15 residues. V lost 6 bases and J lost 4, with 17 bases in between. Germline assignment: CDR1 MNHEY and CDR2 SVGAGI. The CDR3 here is CASSPGGFSADTQYF. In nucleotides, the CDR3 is TGTGCCAGCAGCCCCGGTGGCTTCAGCGCAGATACGCAGTATTTT.

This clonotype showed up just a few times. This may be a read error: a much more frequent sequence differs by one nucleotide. The CDR3 DNA is TGTGCCAGCAGCCCAGGGACAGGGGGCTTTGGCTACACCTTC. Its translation is CASSPGTGGFGYTF. The rearrangement joins TRBV7-9 to TRBJ1-2, with 12 bases aligning to TRBD1. CDR3 length equals 14 residues. V was pared by 5 bases and J by 7 bases, with 5 bases of the junction left unmatched. Germline V gene lookup returns CDR1 SEHNR and CDR2 FQNEAQ (reference sequence).

CDR3 loop: CASSCGSSYNEQFF. CDR3 nucleotide sequence: TGTGCCAGCAGCTGTGGAAGTTCCTACAATGAGCAGTTCTTC. The chain has TRBV7-2 and TRBJ2-1; D ambiguous. Per germline, CDR1 SGHTA and CDR2 FQGNSA. The V end was cut by 4 bases, the J end by 1 base, with 8 bases between. This CDR3 is built from 14 residues. Full variable domain (rest looked up from reference TRBV7-2 and TRBJ2-1): GAGVSQSPSNKVTEKGKDVELRCDPISGHTALYWYRQSLGQGLEFLIYFQGNSAPDKSGLPSDRFSAERTGGSVSTLTIQRTQQEDSAVYLCASSCGSSYNEQFFGPGTRLTVL.

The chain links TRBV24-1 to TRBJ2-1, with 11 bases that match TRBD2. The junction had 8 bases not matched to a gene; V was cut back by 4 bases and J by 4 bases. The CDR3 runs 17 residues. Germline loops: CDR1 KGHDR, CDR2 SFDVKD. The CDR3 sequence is CATSDPTGTSGYNEQFF. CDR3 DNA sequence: TGTGCCACCAGTGACCCCACCGGGACTAGCGGTTACAATGAGCAGTTCTTC.

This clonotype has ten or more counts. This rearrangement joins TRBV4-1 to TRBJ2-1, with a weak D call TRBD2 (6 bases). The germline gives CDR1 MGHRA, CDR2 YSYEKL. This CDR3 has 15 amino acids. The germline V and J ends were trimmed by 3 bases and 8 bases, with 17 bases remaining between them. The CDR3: CASSHSGQGGDEQFF. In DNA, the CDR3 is TGCGCCAGCAGCCATTCCGGCCAGGGAGGCGATGAGCAGTTCTTC.

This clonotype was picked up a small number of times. DNA for the CDR3: TGCAGTGCTAGGGACCCCCGGGGGGATCTACAAGAGACCCAGTACTTC. As protein: CSARDPRGDLQETQYF. The V gene is TRBV20-1, the J gene TRBJ2-5, with 7 bases fitting TRBD2. The CDR3 has 16 amino acids. Germline trimming cut 3 bases from V and 2 bases from J; bases unmatched to any gene: 12. CDR1 DFQATT and CDR2 SNEGSKA come from the germline V gene (reference sequence).

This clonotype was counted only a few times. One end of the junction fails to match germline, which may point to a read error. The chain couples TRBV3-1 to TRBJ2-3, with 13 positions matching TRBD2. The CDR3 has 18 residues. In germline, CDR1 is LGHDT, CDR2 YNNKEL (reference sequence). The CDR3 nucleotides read TGTGCCAACAGCTTGGGACTAGCGGGATTCGCTAGCACAGATACGCAGTATTTT. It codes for CANSLGLAGFASTDTQYF.

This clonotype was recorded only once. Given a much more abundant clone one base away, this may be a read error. The CDR3 region is CASSYQSGSEQFF. CDR3 bases: TGTGCCAGCAGTTATCAGTCGGGGAGTGAGCAGTTCTTC. The J gene is TRBJ2-1, the V gene TRBV12-3 or TRBV12-4, with TRBD2 as a possible D gene (5 bases). The CDR3 is 13 amino acids. V lost 4 bases and J lost 9, with 13 bases in between.